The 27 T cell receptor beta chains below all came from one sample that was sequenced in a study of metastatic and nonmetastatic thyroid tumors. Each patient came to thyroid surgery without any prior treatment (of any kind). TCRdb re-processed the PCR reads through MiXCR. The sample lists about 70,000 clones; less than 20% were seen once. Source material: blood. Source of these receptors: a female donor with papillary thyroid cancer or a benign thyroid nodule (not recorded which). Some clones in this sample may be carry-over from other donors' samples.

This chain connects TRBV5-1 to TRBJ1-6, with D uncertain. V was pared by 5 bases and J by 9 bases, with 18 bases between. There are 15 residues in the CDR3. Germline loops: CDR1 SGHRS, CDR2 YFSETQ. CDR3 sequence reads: CASSRDSGPSSPLHF. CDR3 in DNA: TGCGCCAGCAGTAGAGACTCTGGACCGAGTTCACCCCTCCACTTT. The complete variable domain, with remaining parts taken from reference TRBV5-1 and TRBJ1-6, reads KAGVTQTPRYLIKTRGQQVTLSCSPISGHRSVSWYQQTPGQGLQFLFEYFSETQRNKGNFPGRFSGRQFSNSRSEMNVSTLELGDSALYLCASSRDSGPSSPLHFGNGTRLTVT.

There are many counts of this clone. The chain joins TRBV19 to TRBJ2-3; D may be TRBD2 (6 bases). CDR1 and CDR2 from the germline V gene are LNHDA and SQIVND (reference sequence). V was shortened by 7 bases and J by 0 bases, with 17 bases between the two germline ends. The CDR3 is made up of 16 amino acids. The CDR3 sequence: CASNRGGALSTDTQYF. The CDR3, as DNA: TGTGCCAGTAATCGTGGCGGGGCCCTTAGCACAGATACGCAGTATTTT.

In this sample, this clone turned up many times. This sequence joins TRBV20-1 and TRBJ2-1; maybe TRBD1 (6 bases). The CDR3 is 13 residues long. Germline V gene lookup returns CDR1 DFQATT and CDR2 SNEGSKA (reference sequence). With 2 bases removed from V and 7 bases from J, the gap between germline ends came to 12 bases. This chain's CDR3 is CSARLGGQNEQFF. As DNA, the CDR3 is TGCAGTGCTAGATTGGGTGGACAGAATGAGCAGTTCTTC.

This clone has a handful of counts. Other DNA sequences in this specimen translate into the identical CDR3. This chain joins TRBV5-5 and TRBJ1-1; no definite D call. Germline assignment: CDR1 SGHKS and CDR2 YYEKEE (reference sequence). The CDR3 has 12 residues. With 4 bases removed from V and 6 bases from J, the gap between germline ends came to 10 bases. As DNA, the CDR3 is TGTGCCAGCAGCCCTGGGTTGGCTGAAGCTTTCTTT. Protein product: CASSPGLAEAFF.

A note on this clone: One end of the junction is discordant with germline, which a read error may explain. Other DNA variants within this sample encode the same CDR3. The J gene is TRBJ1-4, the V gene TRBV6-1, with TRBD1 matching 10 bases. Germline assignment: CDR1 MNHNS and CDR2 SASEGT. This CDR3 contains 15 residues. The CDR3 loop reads CASSPKGQGFEKLFF. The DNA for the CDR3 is TGTGCCAGCAGCCCAAAGGGACAGGGGTTTGAAAAACTGTTTTTC.

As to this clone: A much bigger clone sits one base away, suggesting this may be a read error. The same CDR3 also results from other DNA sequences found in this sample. CDR3 nucleotides: TGTGCCAGCAGTCCAATAAGACTAGCAGATACACAGTATTTT. This encodes CASSPIRLADTQYF. This sequence joins TRBV2 and TRBJ2-3; 7 positions agree with TRBD2. The germline V gene encodes CDR1 SNHLY and CDR2 FYNNEI. This CDR3 spans 14 amino acids.

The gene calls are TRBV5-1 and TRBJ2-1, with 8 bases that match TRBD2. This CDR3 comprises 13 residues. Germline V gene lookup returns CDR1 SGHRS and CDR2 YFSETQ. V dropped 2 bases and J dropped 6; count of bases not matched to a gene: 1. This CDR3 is CASSFGTSNEQFF. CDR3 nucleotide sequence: TGCGCCAGCAGCTTCGGGACTAGCAATGAGCAGTTCTTC.

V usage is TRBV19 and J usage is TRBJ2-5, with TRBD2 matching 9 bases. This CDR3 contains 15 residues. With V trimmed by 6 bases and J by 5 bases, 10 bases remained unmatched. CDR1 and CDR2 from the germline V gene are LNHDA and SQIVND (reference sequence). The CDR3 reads CASRGGGRARETQYF. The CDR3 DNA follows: TGTGCCAGTAGGGGGGGCGGGAGGGCCCGGGAGACCCAGTACTTC.

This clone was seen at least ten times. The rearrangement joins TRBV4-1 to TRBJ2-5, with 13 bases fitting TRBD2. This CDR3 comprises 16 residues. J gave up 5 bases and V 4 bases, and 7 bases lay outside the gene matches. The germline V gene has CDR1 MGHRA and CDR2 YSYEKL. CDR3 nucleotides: TGCGCCAGCAGCCTAGGACTAGCGGGAGAAGTGGAGACCCAGTACTTC. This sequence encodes CASSLGLAGEVETQYF.

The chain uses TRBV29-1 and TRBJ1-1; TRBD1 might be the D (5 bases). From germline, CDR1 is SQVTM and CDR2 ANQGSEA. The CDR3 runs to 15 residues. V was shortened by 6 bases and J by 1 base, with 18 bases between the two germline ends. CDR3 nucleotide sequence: TGCAGCGTGCGACAGTGGGTGTGGGGGAACACTGAAGCTTTCTTT. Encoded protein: CSVRQWVWGNTEAFF.

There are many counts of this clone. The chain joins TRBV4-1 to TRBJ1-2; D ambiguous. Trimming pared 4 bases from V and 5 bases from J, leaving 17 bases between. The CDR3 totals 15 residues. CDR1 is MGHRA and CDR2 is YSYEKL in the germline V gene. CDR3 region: CASSRTHLERYGYTF. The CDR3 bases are TGCGCCAGCAGCCGTACTCATCTGGAGCGGTATGGCTACACCTTC.

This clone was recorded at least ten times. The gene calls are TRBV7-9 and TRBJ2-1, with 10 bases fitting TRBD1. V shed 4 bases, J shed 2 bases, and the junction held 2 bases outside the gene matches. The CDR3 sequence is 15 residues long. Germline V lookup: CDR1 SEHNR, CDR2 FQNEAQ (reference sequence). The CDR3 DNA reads TGTGCCAGCAGCTCCGGGACAGGGGCCTACAATGAGCAGTTCTTC. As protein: CASSSGTGAYNEQFF.

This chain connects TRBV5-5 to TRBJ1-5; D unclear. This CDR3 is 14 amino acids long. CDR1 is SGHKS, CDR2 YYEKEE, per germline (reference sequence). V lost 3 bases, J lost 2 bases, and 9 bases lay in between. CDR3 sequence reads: CASSYMGGNQPQHF. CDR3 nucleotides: TGTGCCAGCAGCTATATGGGAGGCAATCAGCCCCAGCATTTT.

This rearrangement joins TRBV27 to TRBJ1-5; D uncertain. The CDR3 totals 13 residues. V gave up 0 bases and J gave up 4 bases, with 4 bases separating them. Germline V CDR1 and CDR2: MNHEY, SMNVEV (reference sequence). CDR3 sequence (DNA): TGTGCCAGCAGTTTATCAGGTAATCAGCCCCAGCATTTT. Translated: CASSLSGNQPQHF.

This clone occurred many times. CDR3 region: CASSDSAGTDTQYF. CDR3 sequence (DNA): TGTGCCAGCAGTGACTCTGCCGGCACAGATACGCAGTATTTT. The chain is built from TRBV6-4 and TRBJ2-3, with D unclear. This CDR3 comprises 14 residues. From germline, CDR1 is MRHNA and CDR2 SNTAGT. V was shortened by 0 bases and J by 1 base, with 5 bases between the two germline ends.

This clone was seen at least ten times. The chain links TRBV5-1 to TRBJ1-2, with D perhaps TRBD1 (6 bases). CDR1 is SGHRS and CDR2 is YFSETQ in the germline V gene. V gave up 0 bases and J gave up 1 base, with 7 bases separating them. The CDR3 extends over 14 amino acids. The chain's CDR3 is CASSLARGNYGYTF. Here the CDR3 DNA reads TGCGCCAGCAGCTTGGCCAGGGGTAACTATGGCTACACCTTC.

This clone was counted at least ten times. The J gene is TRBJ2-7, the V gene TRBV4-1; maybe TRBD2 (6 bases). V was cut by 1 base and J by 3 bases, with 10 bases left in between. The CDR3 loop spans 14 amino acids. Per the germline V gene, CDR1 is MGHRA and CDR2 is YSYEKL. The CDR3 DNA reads TGCGCCAGCAGCCAAGGGGACTGGATCTACGAGCAGTACTTC. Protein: CASSQGDWIYEQYF.

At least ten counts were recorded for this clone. The CDR3 here is CASSLTGTPNTGELFF. For the CDR3, the DNA is TGCGCCAGCAGCCTAACCGGGACACCGAACACCGGGGAGCTGTTTTTT. The chain carries TRBV5-1 and TRBJ2-2, with D possibly matching TRBD1 (6 bases). From germline, CDR1 is SGHRS and CDR2 YFSETQ. There are 16 residues in the CDR3. V was pared by 4 bases and J by 0 bases, with 13 bases between.

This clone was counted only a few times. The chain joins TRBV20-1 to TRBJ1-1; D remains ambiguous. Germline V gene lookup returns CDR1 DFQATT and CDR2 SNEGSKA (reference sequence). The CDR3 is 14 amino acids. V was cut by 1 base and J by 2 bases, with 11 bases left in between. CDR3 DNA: TGCAGTGCTAGAGGGGGAACTTTTAACACTGAAGCTTTCTTT. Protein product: CSARGGTFNTEAFF.

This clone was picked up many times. This CDR3 is CAPPRRGRTDTQYF. The CDR3 DNA reads TGTGCCCCCCCTAGGCGGGGTCGCACAGATACGCAGTATTTT. The J gene is TRBJ2-3, the V gene TRBV12-3 or TRBV12-4, with D maybe TRBD2 (6 bases). CDR3 size: 14 residues. The germline V and J ends were trimmed by 11 bases and 1 base, with 16 bases remaining between them.

The CDR3 is CASSNPGGNEAFF. The DNA of the CDR3 is TGTGCCAGCAGCAACCCAGGGGGGAATGAAGCTTTCTTT. The chain links TRBV3-1 to TRBJ1-1; TRBD1 matches 7 bases. The germline CDR1 and CDR2 sequences are LGHDT and YNNKEL (reference sequence). The CDR3 length is 13 residues. V was pared by 5 bases and J by 7 bases, with 7 bases of the junction left unmatched.

DNA of the CDR3: TGTGCCAGTAGTATAGCTATCTCCGGCTACACCTTC. It yields the protein CASSIAISGYTF. The chain is built from TRBV19 and TRBJ1-2; D gene ambiguous. Trimming removed 1 base from V and 8 bases from J, with 8 bases in between. The length of the CDR3 is 12 residues. CDR1 is LNHDA, CDR2 SQIVND, per germline (reference sequence).

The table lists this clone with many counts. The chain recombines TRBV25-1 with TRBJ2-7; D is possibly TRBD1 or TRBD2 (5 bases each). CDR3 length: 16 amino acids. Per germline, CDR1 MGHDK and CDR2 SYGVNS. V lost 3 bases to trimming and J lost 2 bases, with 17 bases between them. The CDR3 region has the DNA TGTGCCAGCAGTGACACTACCGGGGCATATCCCTACGAGCAGTACTTC. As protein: CASSDTTGAYPYEQYF.

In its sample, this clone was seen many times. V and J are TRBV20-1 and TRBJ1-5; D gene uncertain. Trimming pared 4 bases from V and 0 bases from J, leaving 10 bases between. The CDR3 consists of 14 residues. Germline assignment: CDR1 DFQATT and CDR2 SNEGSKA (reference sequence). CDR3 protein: CSAKGGNSNQPQHF. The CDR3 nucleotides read TGCAGTGCTAAGGGCGGAAATAGCAATCAGCCCCAGCATTTT.

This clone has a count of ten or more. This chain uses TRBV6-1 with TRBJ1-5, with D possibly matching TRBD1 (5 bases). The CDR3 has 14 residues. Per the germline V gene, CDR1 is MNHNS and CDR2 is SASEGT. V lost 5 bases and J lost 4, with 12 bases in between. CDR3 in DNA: TGTGCCAGCAGTCCTGGGACGGGTAATCAGCCCCAGCATTTT. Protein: CASSPGTGNQPQHF.

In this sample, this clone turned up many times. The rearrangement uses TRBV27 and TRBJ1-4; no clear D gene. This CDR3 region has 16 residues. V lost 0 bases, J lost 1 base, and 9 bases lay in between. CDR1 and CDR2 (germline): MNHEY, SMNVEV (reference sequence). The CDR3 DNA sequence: TGTGCCAGCAGTTTATCGTTAACAAAAACTAATGAAAAACTGTTTTTT. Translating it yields CASSLSLTKTNEKLFF.

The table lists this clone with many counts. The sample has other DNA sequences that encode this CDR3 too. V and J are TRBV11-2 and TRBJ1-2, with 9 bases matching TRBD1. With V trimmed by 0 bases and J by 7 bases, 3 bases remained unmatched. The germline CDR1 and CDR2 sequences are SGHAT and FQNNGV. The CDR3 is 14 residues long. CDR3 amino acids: CASSLEPTGGGYTF. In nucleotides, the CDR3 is TGTGCCAGCAGCTTAGAGCCGACAGGGGGTGGCTACACCTTC.